These 29 T cell receptor beta chains share one sample of origin, sequenced in a study of cytomegalovirus exposure and HLA in healthy donors. The table came from immunoSEQ multiplex PCR; TCRdb's copy has only in-frame clones and leaves some out. The data hold 55,000 to 80,000 clones, with roughly 94% observed a single time. Sequenced: PBMCs. The receptors derive from a man between 18 and 35 years old in good health and CMV-seropositive.

The chain uses TRBV6-6 and TRBJ2-7; D remains ambiguous. The CDR3 covers 13 residues. CDR1 is MNHNY, CDR2 SVGAGI, per germline (reference sequence). Trimming stripped 6 bases from V and 2 bases from J, with 11 bases between. For the CDR3, the DNA is TGTGCCAGCAGCACACCTCTTGCCTACGAGCAGTACTTC. Its protein product is CASSTPLAYEQYF.

The CDR3 DNA follows: TGTGCCAGCTCCCTCGAGAGCCCGGGTACAAGTGAGCAGTTCTTC. It codes for CASSLESPGTSEQFF. The J gene is TRBJ2-1, the V gene TRBV18, with no clear D. V was shortened by 6 bases and J by 9 bases, with 21 bases between the two germline ends. Germline values: CDR1 KGHSH, CDR2 LQKENI. This CDR3 is 15 amino acids long. Supplemented by reference TRBV18 and TRBJ2-1, the full variable domain reads NAGVMQNPRHLVRRRGQEARLRCSPMKGHSHVYWYRQLPEEGLKFMVYLQKENIIDESGMPKERFSAEFPKEGPSILRIQQVVRGDSAAYFCASSLESPGTSEQFFGPGTRLTVL.

This clone has just one count. The chain employs TRBV28 and TRBJ1-5; 9 nucleotides line up with TRBD1. Trimming at V came to 3 bases and at J to 6 bases, leaving 6 bases not matched to a gene. CDR3 length equals 15 residues. Germline CDR1 MDHEN, CDR2 SYDVKM. CDR3 DNA sequence: TGTGCCAGCAGTTTCCACAGGGGGCTGTCTCAGCCCCAGCATTTT. Translating gives CASSFHRGLSQPQHF.

V and J are TRBV5-6 and TRBJ1-6; 8 nucleotides line up with TRBD1. CDR1 SGHDT and CDR2 YYEEEE come from the germline V gene. The J segment lost 9 bases and the V segment lost 4 bases, leaving 9 bases of the junction unmatched. The CDR3 spans 15 residues. The CDR3 here is CASSRQGALFSPLHF. In DNA, the CDR3 is TGTGCCAGCAGCAGGCAGGGGGCGCTTTTTTCACCCCTCCACTTT.

The V gene is TRBV13, the J gene TRBJ2-5; TRBD2 aligns across 7 bases. Germline CDR1 is PRHDT and CDR2 is FYEKMQ (reference sequence). V lost 4 bases, J lost 4 bases, and 12 bases stayed unmatched. The CDR3 has 16 amino acids. The CDR3 region has the DNA TGTGCCAGCAGCTCCCCACGCGGGCCGGGAGGAGAGACCCAGTACTTC. It codes for CASSSPRGPGGETQYF.

The V call is TRBV4-1, the J call TRBJ2-7; TRBD1 agrees at 8 bases. This CDR3 comprises 15 residues. Trimming removed 2 bases from V and 5 bases from J; junction bases left unmatched: 8. Per germline, CDR1 MGHRA and CDR2 YSYEKL. CDR3 sequence (DNA): TGCGCCAGCAGCCAACCTCGGACAGGGAAGCACGAGCAGTACTTC. Protein: CASSQPRTGKHEQYF.

The chain carries TRBV27 and TRBJ2-3; 10 nucleotides line up with TRBD1. This CDR3 has 15 residues. CDR1 and CDR2 (germline): MNHEY, SMNVEV (reference sequence). After removal of 5 bases from V and 3 bases from J, the junction contained 5 bases not matched to a gene. Here the CDR3 reads CASSIRQGATDTQYF. CDR3 nucleotide sequence: TGTGCCAGCAGTATTAGACAGGGGGCAACAGATACGCAGTATTTT.

V usage is TRBV9 and J usage is TRBJ2-7; 8 bases agree with TRBD1. CDR3 size: 14 residues. Per the germline V gene, CDR1 is SGDLS and CDR2 is YYNGEE. Trimming cost V 0 bases and J 6 bases; bases outside gene matches: 5. In DNA, the CDR3 is TGTGCCAGCAGCGTAGGACAGGGGACGGGCGAGCAGTACTTC. Encoded protein: CASSVGQGTGEQYF.

The chain recombines TRBV6-5 with TRBJ2-7, with 13 positions matching TRBD2. Germline CDR1 reads MNHEY; CDR2 reads SVGAGI. The CDR3 consists of 15 residues. The trim removed 6 bases at V and 2 bases at J, leaving 4 bases unmatched. DNA of the CDR3: TGTGCCAGCAGCCGGACTAGCGGGGGCACCTACGAGCAGTACTTC. It translates to CASSRTSGGTYEQYF.

This clone was counted a single time. The V gene is TRBV27, the J gene TRBJ1-4; 7 bases fit TRBD1. The V segment lost 5 bases and the J segment 4 bases; nucleotides outside the gene matches: 10. This CDR3 spans 16 amino acids. Germline CDR1 reads MNHEY; CDR2 reads SMNVEV (reference sequence). The CDR3 DNA follows: TGTGCCAGCAGTCCGTCTCCGGGACAGCTTAATGAAAAACTGTTTTTT. It is translated as CASSPSPGQLNEKLFF.

The V and J genes are TRBV28 and TRBJ1-5; no definite D call. Germline loops: CDR1 MDHEN, CDR2 SYDVKM. The CDR3 runs to 15 residues. The V end was cut by 8 bases, the J end by 2 bases, with 16 bases between. The CDR3 is CASGSGYSGNQPQHF. The CDR3 DNA is TGTGCCAGCGGCTCGGGATATTCGGGCAATCAGCCCCAGCATTTT.

V and J are TRBV2 and TRBJ1-5, with a weak D call TRBD1 (6 bases). The CDR3 has 14 residues. Germline CDR1 reads SNHLY; CDR2 reads FYNNEI. V gave up 6 bases and J gave up 6 bases, with 15 bases separating them. The CDR3 protein is CASRGAGESQPQHF. DNA for the CDR3: TGTGCCAGCAGGGGGGCAGGGGAGAGTCAGCCCCAGCATTTT.

The J gene is TRBJ1-1, the V gene TRBV6-1; D remains ambiguous. Germline V gene lookup returns CDR1 MNHNS and CDR2 SASEGT. CDR3 length: 13 residues. Trimming left V 4 bases short and J 0 bases short, with 6 bases between. CDR3 sequence (DNA): TGTGCCAGCAGTGCCCAATTGAACACTGAAGCTTTCTTT. Translating it yields CASSAQLNTEAFF.

The chain employs TRBV4-1 and TRBJ1-5; no firm D call. Per germline, CDR1 MGHRA and CDR2 YSYEKL. V was clipped by 2 bases and J by 5 bases, with 16 bases between them. The CDR3 consists of 16 residues. The CDR3 coding sequence is TGCGCCAGCAGCCAACAGGCTTTCCCAACCTATCAGCCCCAGCATTTT. Protein sequence: CASSQQAFPTYQPQHF.

This clone was observed a single time. V and J are TRBV27 and TRBJ2-3; 15 positions agree with TRBD2. This CDR3 contains 19 residues. CDR1 and CDR2 (germline): MNHEY, SMNVEV (reference sequence). V shed 4 bases, J shed 6 bases, and the junction held 14 bases outside the gene matches. DNA of the CDR3: TGTGCCAGCAGTTCAGGACTAGCGGGAGGGCCTGGTGGGCAGGATACGCAGTATTTT. Residues: CASSSGLAGGPGGQDTQYF.

This sequence joins TRBV28 and TRBJ2-7; tentative D call: TRBD2 (6 bases). V gave up 8 bases and J gave up 3 bases, with 17 bases separating them. This CDR3 contains 14 residues. Germline V CDR1 and CDR2: MDHEN, SYDVKM. CDR3: CASGRTIGIYEQYF. The CDR3 coding sequence is TGTGCCAGCGGAAGGACTATCGGAATCTACGAGCAGTACTTC.

The chain employs TRBV4-1 and TRBJ1-4, with TRBD1 as a possible D gene (5 bases). The CDR3 has 17 residues. The ends were cut back, 0 bases at V and 4 bases at J, with 15 bases in the middle. In germline, CDR1 is MGHRA, CDR2 YSYEKL. CDR3 nucleotides: TGCGCCAGCAGCCAAGAAGGATGGCAGGGCAATAATGAAAAACTGTTTTTT. Translating it yields CASSQEGWQGNNEKLFF.

DNA for the CDR3: TGTGCCAGCTCACCCGAGACTAGCCCAGAGACCCAGTACTTC. Residues: CASSPETSPETQYF. The V and J genes are TRBV18 and TRBJ2-5; 7 positions match TRBD2. With V trimmed by 3 bases and J by 4 bases, 5 bases remained unmatched. CDR1 is KGHSH, CDR2 LQKENI, per germline. There are 14 residues in the CDR3. Full variable domain (outside the CDR3, taken from reference TRBV18 and TRBJ2-5): NAGVMQNPRHLVRRRGQEARLRCSPMKGHSHVYWYRQLPEEGLKFMVYLQKENIIDESGMPKERFSAEFPKEGPSILRIQQVVRGDSAAYFCASSPETSPETQYFGPGTRLLVL.

The CDR3 spells CASSLAGQGTTEAFF. Written as DNA, the CDR3 is TGCGCCAGCAGCTTGGCGGGACAGGGGACCACTGAAGCTTTCTTT. This chain connects TRBV5-1 to TRBJ1-1, with TRBD1 matching 10 bases. Germline V lookup: CDR1 SGHRS, CDR2 YFSETQ. This CDR3 has 15 residues. Unmatched junction bases numbered 3, after V lost 0 bases and J lost 4 bases.

In its sample, this clone was seen once. V gene TRBV4-1 combines with J gene TRBJ2-3, with TRBD2 identical over 8 bases. V lost 0 bases to trimming and J lost 4 bases; unmatched junction nucleotides: 9. The germline CDR1 and CDR2 sequences are MGHRA and YSYEKL. The CDR3 loop spans 17 amino acids. The CDR3 DNA follows: TGCGCCAGCAGCCAAGAGGGGGTCGGGGGGGGCCCAGATACGCAGTATTTT. Its protein product is CASSQEGVGGGPDTQYF.

This clone was observed a single time. The chain uses TRBV5-1 and TRBJ2-5; 12 positions match TRBD2. Germline V lookup: CDR1 SGHRS, CDR2 YFSETQ. This CDR3 has 15 amino acids. V trimming: 7 bases; J trimming: 4 bases; junction bases outside the gene matches: 8. The CDR3 sequence: CASGLAGHGRETQYF. In nucleotides, the CDR3 is TGCGCCAGCGGACTAGCGGGACATGGACGAGAGACCCAGTACTTC.

J is TRBJ1-1 and V is TRBV29-1; maybe TRBD1 (6 bases). The CDR3 spans 11 residues. CDR1 is SQVTM and CDR2 is ANQGSEA in the germline V gene. DNA of the CDR3: TGCGGCAGACAGGAGAACACTGAAGCTTTCTTT. Encoded protein: CGRQENTEAFF.

The chain is built from TRBV28 and TRBJ2-3, with TRBD2 as a possible D gene (5 bases). This CDR3 comprises 13 residues. V lost 5 bases and J 4 bases, leaving 10 bases between the germline ends. Germline V lookup: CDR1 MDHEN, CDR2 SYDVKM. This chain's CDR3 is CASSVGGPDTQYF. The DNA of the CDR3 is TGTGCCAGCAGTGTCGGAGGCCCAGATACGCAGTATTTT.

The rearrangement uses TRBV7-9 and TRBJ2-1; 8 nucleotides agree with TRBD1. Germline assignment: CDR1 SEHNR and CDR2 FQNEAQ (reference sequence). J was trimmed by 5 bases and V by 5 bases; bases with no gene match: 11. The length of the CDR3 is 16 residues. CDR3 protein: CASSRTQGAINNEQFF. CDR3 sequence (DNA): TGTGCCAGCAGCCGTACCCAGGGGGCGATCAACAATGAGCAGTTCTTC.

The gene calls are TRBV27 and TRBJ2-7, with D perhaps matching TRBD2 (6 bases). This CDR3 spans 15 amino acids. From germline, CDR1 is MNHEY and CDR2 SMNVEV (reference sequence). V was clipped by 6 bases and J by 2 bases, with 17 bases between them. DNA for the CDR3: TGTGCCAGCAGCCCACGAGCGGGTCACACCTACGAGCAGTACTTC. This encodes CASSPRAGHTYEQYF.

V usage is TRBV5-5 and J usage is TRBJ2-2; tentatively, D is TRBD1 (7 bases). Germline CDR1 reads SGHKS; CDR2 reads YYEKEE (reference sequence). The ends were cut back, 4 bases at V and 5 bases at J, with 24 bases in the middle. The CDR3 consists of 18 residues. The CDR3 DNA sequence: TGTGCCAGCAGCCGGAGGGGGCTAGGTGTAGGGGAAACCGGGGAGCTGTTTTTT. This codes for CASSRRGLGVGETGELFF.

This clone was detected only once. This chain connects TRBV2 to TRBJ2-7, with 12 bases lining up with TRBD2. V trimming: 7 bases; J trimming: 5 bases; junction bases outside the gene matches: 6. The CDR3 contains 14 residues. CDR1 SNHLY and CDR2 FYNNEI come from the germline V gene. The CDR3 DNA reads as TGTGCCAGCAAAGAACTAGCGGGGGGCCACGAGCAGTACTTC. Its protein product is CASKELAGGHEQYF.

This clone showed up just once. The V gene is TRBV19, the J gene TRBJ2-3, with 8 bases aligning to TRBD2. The CDR3 length is 16 residues. Trimming took 5 bases from V and 6 from J; bases not matched to a gene: 13. Germline CDR1 is LNHDA and CDR2 is SQIVND (reference sequence). The CDR3 region is CASSPQEAGALDTQYF. The CDR3 region has the DNA TGTGCCAGTAGTCCCCAGGAAGCGGGGGCCCTGGATACGCAGTATTTT.

The chain links TRBV15 to TRBJ2-5; 9 nucleotides agree with TRBD1. CDR1 and CDR2 from the germline V gene are LNHNV and YYDKDF (reference sequence). The junction had 8 bases not matched to a gene; V was cut back by 5 bases and J by 4 bases. This CDR3 region has 15 residues. The CDR3 region is CATSGGQGMAETQYF. The CDR3 coding sequence is TGTGCCACCAGCGGGGGACAGGGTATGGCAGAGACCCAGTACTTC.